Each of the 24 T cell receptor beta chains below was sequenced from the same sample in a study of blood T cell repertoires in COVID-19. Clones were read by immunoSEQ multiplex PCR, and TCRdb kept only the in-frame ones, dropping some. This table holds a few hundred thousand clones, less than 90% found once. Material: PBMCs or T cells enriched from blood (not recorded which). The receptors stem from a woman aged 45-60 years who had recovered from COVID-19.

The chain links TRBV2 to TRBJ2-7; the match to TRBD1 covers 8 bases. CDR1 and CDR2 (germline): SNHLY, FYNNEI. The CDR3 loop spans 17 amino acids. Germline trimming cut 4 bases from V and 1 base from J; bases unmatched to any gene: 12. CDR3 sequence: CASSGGNPGQVSYEQYF. The CDR3 nucleotides read TGTGCCAGCAGTGGGGGGAATCCGGGACAGGTGTCCTACGAGCAGTACTTC.

V and J are TRBV19 and TRBJ1-2, with 7 bases that match TRBD1. The CDR3 consists of 14 residues. Germline CDR1 and CDR2: LNHDA and SQIVND (reference sequence). The ends lost 6 bases at V and 3 bases at J; junction bases unmatched: 7. The CDR3 sequence is CASRPTGSHYGYTF. In nucleotides, the CDR3 is TGTGCCAGTAGGCCGACAGGGTCGCACTATGGCTACACCTTC.

V is TRBV3-1 (or the pseudogene TRBV3-2) and J is TRBJ2-3; the match to TRBD2 covers 8 bases. J gave up 0 bases and V 5 bases, and 7 bases lay outside the gene matches. Germline V gene lookup returns CDR1 LGHDT and CDR2 YNNKEL (reference sequence). The CDR3 consists of 16 residues. CDR3 sequence (DNA): TGTGCCAGCAGCTTTCAGCGGGGGCCTAGCACAGATACGCAGTATTTT. It specifies CASSFQRGPSTDTQYF.

The rearrangement links TRBV4-1 to TRBJ2-1; TRBD2 might be the D (5 bases). The V gene lost 3 bases and the J gene lost 8 bases, with 17 bases spanning the gap. Germline CDR1 reads MGHRA; CDR2 reads YSYEKL. The CDR3 runs 15 residues. The CDR3 region has the DNA TGCGCCAGCAGCCATGGAGCGGCCCTGGGCGATGAGCAGTTCTTC. Its protein is CASSHGAALGDEQFF.

V and J are TRBV3-1 (or the pseudogene TRBV3-2) and TRBJ2-1; TRBD2 agrees at 15 bases. Trimming removed 8 bases from V and 9 bases from J; junction bases left unmatched: 2. CDR3 length: 13 residues. Germline V gene sequence: CDR1 LGHDT, CDR2 YNNKEL (reference sequence). CDR3 in DNA: TGTGCCAGCGGACTAGCGGGAGGGAGTGAGCAGTTCTTC. Translated, it gives CASGLAGGSEQFF.

On this clone itself: This specimen includes other DNA sequences encoding the same CDR3. The rearrangement joins TRBV6-5 to TRBJ2-2; perhaps TRBD2 as D (5 bases). The germline gives CDR1 MNHEY, CDR2 SVGAGI. V lost 5 bases to trimming and J lost 4 bases, with 8 bases between them. This CDR3 is 13 amino acids long. The DNA for the CDR3 is TGTGCCAGCAGTCCCCGGGGCACCGGGGAGCTGTTTTTT. It encodes CASSPRGTGELFF.

This chain links TRBV3-1 (or the pseudogene TRBV3-2) with TRBJ1-2, with 8 bases lining up with TRBD1. Trimming took 3 bases from V and 11 from J; bases not matched to a gene: 5. The CDR3 sequence is 12 residues long. Germline V gene data show CDR1 as LGHDT and CDR2 as YNNKEL (reference sequence). The CDR3 region has the DNA TGTGCCAGCAGCCAGGAGACAGGGGATTACACCTTC. This codes for CASSQETGDYTF.

The chain recombines TRBV6-2 or TRBV6-3 with TRBJ2-6; 7 nucleotides match TRBD1. CDR3 length: 15 amino acids. J was trimmed by 3 bases and V by 6 bases; bases with no gene match: 5. Germline V gives CDR1 MNHEY, CDR2 SVGEGT. Written as DNA, the CDR3 is TGTGCCAGCAGCCCCGACAGGGTTGGGGCCAACGTCCTGACTTTC. This sequence encodes CASSPDRVGANVLTF.

The rearrangement uses TRBV6-5 and TRBJ2-2; D uncertain. The CDR3 is 16 amino acids. Trimming removed 1 base from V and 0 bases from J, with 9 bases in between. Germline V lookup: CDR1 MNHEY, CDR2 SVGAGI. The CDR3 spells CASSYWVGPNTGELFF. DNA of the CDR3: TGTGCCAGCAGTTACTGGGTGGGCCCGAACACCGGGGAGCTGTTTTTT.

The J gene is TRBJ1-2, the V gene TRBV7-2; D is unclear. From germline, CDR1 is SGHTA and CDR2 FQGNSA. The V and J ends lost 9 bases and 1 base respectively, with 18 bases between them. The CDR3 is 15 amino acids. Here the CDR3 reads CASHEGGRDNYGYTF. CDR3 DNA sequence: TGTGCCAGTCACGAAGGAGGGAGGGATAACTATGGCTACACCTTC. Full variable domain (rest looked up from reference TRBV7-2 and TRBJ1-2): GAGVSQSPSNKVTEKGKDVELRCDPISGHTALYWYRQSLGQGLEFLIYFQGNSAPDKSGLPSDRFSAERTGGSVSTLTIQRTQQEDSAVYLCASHEGGRDNYGYTFGSGTRLTVV.

CDR3 sequence reads: CASSLTSGSGYTF. CDR3 nucleotides: TGTGCCAGCAGCTTAACTTCGGGGTCTGGCTACACCTTC. The rearrangement joins TRBV7-3 to TRBJ1-2; D unclear. Germline lookup yields CDR1 SGHTA and CDR2 FQGTGA. The CDR3 extends over 13 amino acids. V was shortened by 0 bases and J by 7 bases, with 9 bases between the two germline ends.

The chain combines TRBV29-1 with TRBJ2-3; TRBD1 might be the D (5 bases). From germline, CDR1 is SQVTM and CDR2 ANQGSEA. CDR3 length: 17 residues. Trimming pared 4 bases from V and 2 bases from J, leaving 22 bases between. The CDR3: CSVAGAADQGNTDTQYF. DNA for the CDR3: TGCAGCGTTGCTGGGGCAGCTGATCAGGGCAACACAGATACGCAGTATTTT.

The chain carries TRBV5-4 and TRBJ2-7, with D perhaps matching TRBD2 (5 bases). The CDR3 totals 13 residues. Germline lookup yields CDR1 SGHNT and CDR2 YYREEE (reference sequence). V dropped 4 bases and J dropped 7 bases, with 15 bases sitting between them. CDR3 amino acids: CASSAGIGIEQYF. In nucleotides, the CDR3 is TGTGCCAGCAGCGCTGGAATCGGGATAGAGCAGTACTTC.

V is TRBV2 and J is TRBJ1-5; the D is unclear. The CDR3 consists of 16 residues. Germline-derived CDR1 and CDR2 are SNHLY and FYNNEI. V shed 2 bases and J shed 0 bases, with 11 bases lying between them. The CDR3 loop reads CASSENRLRSNQPQHF. The CDR3 coding sequence is TGTGCCAGCAGTGAAAACAGACTACGTAGCAATCAGCCCCAGCATTTT.

V gene TRBV30 combines with J gene TRBJ2-3; 10 nucleotides line up with TRBD2. Germline V gene sequence: CDR1 GTSNPN, CDR2 SVGIG (reference sequence). The length of the CDR3 is 14 residues. CDR3 amino acids: CAAQRGGRVDTQYF. For the CDR3, the DNA is TGTGCTGCGCAGCGGGGGGGCCGGGTAGATACGCAGTATTTT.

The sample holds one count of this clone. The V call is TRBV19, the J call TRBJ1-5; the D is unclear. From germline, CDR1 is LNHDA and CDR2 SQIVND (reference sequence). Trimming left V 5 bases short and J 4 bases short, with 12 bases between. CDR3 length: 14 amino acids. CDR3 nucleotides: TGTGCCAGTAGTCCCCCGGGTTTTAATCAGCCCCAGCATTTT. This gives the protein CASSPPGFNQPQHF.

In its sample, this clone was seen once. Other DNA sequences in the sample encode the same CDR3. The rearrangement uses TRBV5-6 and TRBJ1-5; D unresolved. The CDR3 is 14 residues long. Germline CDR1 reads SGHDT; CDR2 reads YYEEEE. Trimming took 2 bases from V and 1 from J, leaving 7 bases between them. The CDR3 here is CASSFRGSNQPQHF. The DNA for the CDR3 is TGTGCCAGCAGCTTTCGAGGAAGCAATCAGCCCCAGCATTTT.

The chain combines TRBV7-2 with TRBJ1-4; D possibly corresponds to TRBD1 (6 bases). Between the trimmed V and J ends, which lost 4 bases and 6 bases, there was a span of 12 bases. CDR3 length: 14 residues. Germline CDR1 SGHTA, CDR2 FQGNSA. CDR3 region: CASSSDRGYEKLFF. The DNA of the CDR3 is TGTGCCAGCAGCTCGGACAGAGGGTATGAAAAACTGTTTTTT.

V and J are TRBV27 and TRBJ1-2; D unresolved. Germline V gene data show CDR1 as MNHEY and CDR2 as SMNVEV (reference sequence). The V end was cut by 3 bases, the J end by 8 bases, with 13 bases between. The CDR3 has 13 residues. CDR3: CASSFLGLRGYTF. The DNA of the CDR3 is TGTGCCAGCAGTTTTCTTGGGCTCCGCGGCTACACCTTC.

This clone was found a few times. The CDR3 protein is CASSEGRSATNEKLFF. The CDR3 coding sequence is TGTGCCAGCAGTGAGGGCAGGTCCGCAACTAATGAAAAACTGTTTTTT. The genes are TRBV2 and TRBJ1-4; D is unclear. The CDR3 is made up of 16 amino acids. Germline loops: CDR1 SNHLY, CDR2 FYNNEI. V was cut by 3 bases and J by 0 bases, with 11 bases left in between.

The chain is built from TRBV5-4 and TRBJ2-5, with 9 nucleotides matching TRBD1. The V segment lost 4 bases and the J segment 2 bases; nucleotides outside the gene matches: 18. Germline V gene sequence: CDR1 SGHNT, CDR2 YYREEE (reference sequence). This CDR3 spans 19 amino acids. DNA of the CDR3: TGTGCCAGCAGCGGAAGCCCGGGACAGGGACCACTTTGGCAAGAGACCCAGTACTTC. It specifies CASSGSPGQGPLWQETQYF. The whole variable domain, remainder taken from reference TRBV5-4 and TRBJ2-5, is ETGVTQSPTHLIKTRGQQVTLRCSSQSGHNTVSWYQQALGQGPQFIFQYYREEENGRGNFPPRFSGLQFPNYSSELNVNALELDDSALYLCASSGSPGQGPLWQETQYFGPGTRLLVL.

A word on this clone: It is unclear where the CDR3 begins or ends on the DNA, so no DNA is shown, and the CDR3 is as TCRdb lists it. The CDR3 loop reads CASSKAVGQGTHEQYF. This chain links TRBV21-1 with TRBJ2-7; TRBD1, as called in the table, went unchecked against the DNA. TRBV21-1 is shown as a pseudogene. 16 amino acids form the CDR3, both terminal residues included.

V is TRBV5-6 and J is TRBJ2-7; maybe TRBD2 (6 bases). The CDR3 extends over 14 amino acids. CDR1 is SGHDT, CDR2 YYEEEE, per germline. Trimming left V 2 bases short and J 1 base short, with 10 bases between. CDR3 sequence (DNA): TGTGCCAGCAGCTTTAGCGGTAGTTCCTACGAGCAGTACTTC. Translation gives CASSFSGSSYEQYF.

The rearrangement uses TRBV30 and TRBJ1-2; 8 positions match TRBD1. The germline gives CDR1 GTSNPN, CDR2 SVGIG (reference sequence). Trimming cost V 3 bases and J 5 bases; bases outside gene matches: 5. The length of the CDR3 is 13 residues. The CDR3 nucleotides are TGTGCCTGGAGCGCAGGGGGCAGTTATGGCTACACCTTC. Translation: CAWSAGGSYGYTF.